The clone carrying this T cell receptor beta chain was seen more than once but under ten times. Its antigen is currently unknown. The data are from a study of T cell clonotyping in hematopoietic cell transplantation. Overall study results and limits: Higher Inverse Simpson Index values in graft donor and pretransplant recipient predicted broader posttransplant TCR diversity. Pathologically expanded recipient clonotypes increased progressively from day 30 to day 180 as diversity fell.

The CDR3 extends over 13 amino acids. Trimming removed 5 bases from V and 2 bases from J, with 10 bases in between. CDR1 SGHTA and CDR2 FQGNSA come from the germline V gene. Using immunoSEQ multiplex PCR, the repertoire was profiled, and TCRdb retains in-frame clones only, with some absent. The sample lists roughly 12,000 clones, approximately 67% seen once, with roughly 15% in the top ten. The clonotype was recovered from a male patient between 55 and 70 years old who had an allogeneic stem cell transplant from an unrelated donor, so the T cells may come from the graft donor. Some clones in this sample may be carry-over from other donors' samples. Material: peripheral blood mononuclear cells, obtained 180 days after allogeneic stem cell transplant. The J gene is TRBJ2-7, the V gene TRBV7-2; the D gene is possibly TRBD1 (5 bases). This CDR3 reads CASSTQGPYEQYF. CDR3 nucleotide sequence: TGTGCCAGCAGCACTCAGGGCCCCTACGAGCAGTACTTC.